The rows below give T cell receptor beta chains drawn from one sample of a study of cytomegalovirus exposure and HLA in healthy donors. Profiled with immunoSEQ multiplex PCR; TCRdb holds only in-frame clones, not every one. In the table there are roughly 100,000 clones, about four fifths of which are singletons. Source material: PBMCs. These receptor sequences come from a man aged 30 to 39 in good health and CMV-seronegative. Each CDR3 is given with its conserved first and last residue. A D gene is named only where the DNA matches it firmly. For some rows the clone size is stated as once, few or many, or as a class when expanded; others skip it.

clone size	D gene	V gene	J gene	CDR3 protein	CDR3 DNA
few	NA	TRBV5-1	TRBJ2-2	CASSLALDTGELFF	TGCGCCAGCAGCTTGGCCCTCGACACCGGGGAGCTGTTTTTT
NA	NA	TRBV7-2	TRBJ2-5	CASSLGLYQETQYF	TGTGCCAGCAGCTTAGGTTTATACCAAGAGACCCAGTACTTC
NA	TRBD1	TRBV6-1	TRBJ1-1	CASSLHGQGDTEAFF	TGTGCCAGCAGTCTACATGGACAGGGGGACACTGAAGCTTTCTTT
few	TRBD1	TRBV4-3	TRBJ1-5	CASSQNRGRRNQPQHF	TGCGCCAGCAGCCAGAACAGGGGGCGCCGCAATCAGCCCCAGCATTTT
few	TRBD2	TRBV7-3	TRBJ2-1	CASSLALAGGQQFF	TGTGCCAGCAGCTTAGCACTAGCGGGAGGCCAGCAGTTCTTC
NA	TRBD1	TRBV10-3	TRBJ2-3	CAITQSETGTADTQYF	TGTGCCATCACTCAATCCGAGACAGGGACGGCAGATACGCAGTATTTT
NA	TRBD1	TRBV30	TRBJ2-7	CAWRGDRGPYEQYF	TGTGCCTGGAGAGGGGACAGGGGGCCCTACGAGCAGTACTTC
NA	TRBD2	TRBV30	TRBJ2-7	CAGGMQGYEQYF	TGTGCGGGAGGGATGCAGGGTTACGAGCAGTACTTC
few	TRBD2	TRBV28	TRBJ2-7	CASRGLAGIYEQYF	TGTGCCAGCAGGGGACTAGCGGGAATCTACGAGCAGTACTTC
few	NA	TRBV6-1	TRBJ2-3	CASSVYTGAPDTQYF	TGTGCCAGCAGCGTCTATACGGGAGCTCCAGATACGCAGTATTTT
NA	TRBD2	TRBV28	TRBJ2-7	CASRGTSGRYEQYF	TGTGCCAGCAGAGGGACTAGCGGGAGATACGAGCAGTACTTC
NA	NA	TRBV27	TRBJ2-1	CASSLWLAGGEQFF	TGTGCCAGCAGTTTATGGTTGGCGGGCGGTGAGCAGTTCTTC
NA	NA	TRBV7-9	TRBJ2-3	CASSSTPGGTDTQYF	TGTGCCAGCAGCTCTACCCCCGGAGGCACAGATACGCAGTATTTT
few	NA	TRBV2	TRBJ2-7	CASRWGTDYEQYF	TGTGCCAGCAGGTGGGGGACGGACTACGAGCAGTACTTC
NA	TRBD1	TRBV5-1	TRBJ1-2	CASSLPSTGSGYTF	TGCGCCAGCAGCTTGCCCTCGACAGGGAGTGGCTACACCTTC
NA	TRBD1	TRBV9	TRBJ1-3	CASSGQGTVGNTIYF	TGTGCCAGCAGCGGACAGGGGACAGTAGGAAACACCATATATTTT
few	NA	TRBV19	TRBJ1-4	CASSPGQTTNEKLFF	TGTGCCAGTAGTCCTGGACAGACAACTAATGAAAAACTGTTTTTT
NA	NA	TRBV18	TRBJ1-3	CASSPGSGSGNTIYF	TGTGCCAGCTCACCGGGGAGCGGGAGTGGAAACACCATATATTTT
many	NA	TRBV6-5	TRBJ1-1	CASSPRWNTEAFF	TGTGCCAGCAGCCCCCGGTGGAACACTGAAGCTTTCTTT
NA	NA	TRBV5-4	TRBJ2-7	CASSARYEQYF	TGTGCCAGCAGCGCACGGTACGAGCAGTACTTC
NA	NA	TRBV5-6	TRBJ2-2	CASSLEQGTGELFF	TGTGCCAGCAGCTTGGAGCAGGGCACCGGGGAGCTGTTTTTT
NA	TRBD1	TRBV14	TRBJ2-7	CASSQVDRGVYEQYF	TGTGCCAGCAGCCAAGTCGACAGGGGGGTCTACGAGCAGTACTTC
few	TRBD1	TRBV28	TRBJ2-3	CASSRQGSTDTQYF	TGTGCCAGCAGTAGACAGGGTAGCACAGATACGCAGTATTTT
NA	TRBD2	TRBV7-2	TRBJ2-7	CASSLAVGLASEQYF	TGTGCCAGCAGCTTAGCGGTGGGACTAGCAAGCGAGCAGTACTTC
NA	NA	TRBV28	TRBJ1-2	CASSLGGARGYGYTF	TGTGCCAGCAGTTTAGGGGGGGCCCGGGGCTATGGCTACACCTTC
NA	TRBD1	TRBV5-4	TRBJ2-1	CASSLEGSGTGLGEQFF	TGTGCCAGCAGCTTGGAAGGGTCCGGGACAGGGCTGGGGGAGCAGTTCTTC
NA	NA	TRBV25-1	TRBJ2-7	CASSDPGLYEQYF	TGTGCCAGCAGTGACCCAGGGCTATACGAGCAGTACTTC
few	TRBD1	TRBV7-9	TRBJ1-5	CASTGQGGQPQHF	TGTGCCAGCACGGGACAGGGTGGTCAGCCCCAGCATTTT
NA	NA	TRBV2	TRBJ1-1	CASRVWTANTEAFF	TGTGCCAGCAGGGTTTGGACAGCGAACACTGAAGCTTTCTTT
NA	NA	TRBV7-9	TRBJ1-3	CASSYHRDHSGNTIYF	TGTGCCAGCAGCTACCACAGGGACCACTCTGGAAACACCATATATTTT
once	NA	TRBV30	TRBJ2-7	CAWSSTGKQYF	TGTGCCTGGAGTAGCACAGGGAAGCAGTACTTC
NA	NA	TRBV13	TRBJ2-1	CASSIRERTYNEQFF	TGTGCCAGCAGCATAAGAGAGAGAACCTACAATGAGCAGTTCTTC
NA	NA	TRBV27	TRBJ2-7	CASSKSPSGEQYF	TGTGCCAGCAGTAAATCCCCCTCGGGCGAGCAGTACTTC
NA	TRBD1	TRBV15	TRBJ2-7	CATSRELLATGSFYEQYF	TGTGCCACCAGCAGAGAGTTGCTTGCGACAGGGTCGTTCTACGAGCAGTACTTC
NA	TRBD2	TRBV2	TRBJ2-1	CASRLADLYNEQFF	TGTGCCAGCAGACTAGCGGATTTGTACAATGAGCAGTTCTTC
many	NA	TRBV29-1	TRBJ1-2	CSVAGLRYGYTF	TGCAGCGTTGCTGGGCTTCGTTATGGCTACACCTTC
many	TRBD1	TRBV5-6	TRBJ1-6	CASSLADRGLSPLHF	TGTGCCAGCAGCTTGGCCGACAGGGGCCTTTCACCCCTCCACTTT
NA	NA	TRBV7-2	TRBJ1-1	CASSLGEVNTEAFF	TGTGCCAGCAGCTTAGGGGAGGTGAACACTGAAGCTTTCTTT
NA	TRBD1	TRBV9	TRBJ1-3	CASSATGGEGGNTIYF	TGTGCCAGCAGCGCGACAGGGGGCGAGGGTGGAAACACCATATATTTT
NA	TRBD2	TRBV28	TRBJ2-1	CASTPWGGLAGVAEQFF	TGTGCCAGCACTCCCTGGGGGGGACTAGCGGGAGTCGCTGAGCAGTTCTTC
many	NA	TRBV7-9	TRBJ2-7	CASSSTGQGPNEQYF	TGTGCCAGCAGCTCTACCGGGCAGGGGCCCAACGAGCAGTACTTC
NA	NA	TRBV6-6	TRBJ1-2	CASSSPVGGNYGYTF	TGTGCCAGCAGTTCCCCAGTCGGGGGGAACTATGGCTACACCTTC
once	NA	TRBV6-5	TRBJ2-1	CASRVGARNEQFF	TGTGCCAGCAGGGTGGGGGCGCGGAATGAGCAGTTCTTC
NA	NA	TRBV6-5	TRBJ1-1	CASSEQAEDTEAFF	TGTGCCAGCAGTGAACAGGCGGAAGACACTGAAGCTTTCTTT
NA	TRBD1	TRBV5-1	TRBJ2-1	CASSLPDRAGNEQFF	TGCGCCAGCAGCCTACCGGACAGGGCTGGGAATGAGCAGTTCTTC
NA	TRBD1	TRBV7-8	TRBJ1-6	CASSVTGEDSPLHF	TGTGCCAGCAGCGTAACAGGGGAGGATTCACCCCTCCACTTT
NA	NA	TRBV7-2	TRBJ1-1	CASSSRVGAFF	TGTGCCAGCAGCTCCAGGGTAGGGGCTTTCTTT
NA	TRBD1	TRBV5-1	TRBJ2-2	CASSRDRVFGELFF	TGCGCCAGCAGCAGGGACAGGGTGTTCGGGGAGCTGTTTTTT
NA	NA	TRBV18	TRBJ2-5	CASSPPGGPETQYF	TGTGCCAGCTCACCTCCCGGAGGGCCAGAGACCCAGTACTTC
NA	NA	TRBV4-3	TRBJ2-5	CASSQSLAIQETQYF	TGCGCCAGCAGCCAGTCGCTAGCGATACAAGAGACCCAGTACTTC
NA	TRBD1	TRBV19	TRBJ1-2	CASSIGTGGIGYTF	TGTGCCAGTAGTATTGGGACAGGGGGTATTGGCTACACCTTC
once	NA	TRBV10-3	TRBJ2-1	CAISDQASYEQFF	TGTGCCATCAGTGACCAAGCTAGTTATGAGCAGTTCTTC
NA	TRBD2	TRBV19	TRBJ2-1	CASSPSGSSYNEQFF	TGTGCCAGTAGTCCTAGCGGGAGCTCCTACAATGAGCAGTTCTTC
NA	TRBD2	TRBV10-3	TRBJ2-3	CAISEGLGLASDTQYF	TGTGCCATCAGTGAAGGGTTGGGACTAGCGAGTGATACGCAGTATTTT
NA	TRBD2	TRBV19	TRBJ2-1	CASSSRAGEAWGEQFF	TGTGCCAGTAGTTCCCGAGCGGGAGAGGCCTGGGGTGAGCAGTTCTTC
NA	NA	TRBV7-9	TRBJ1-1	CASSLVGGLNTEAFF	TGTGCCAGCAGCTTAGTAGGAGGCCTGAACACTGAAGCTTTCTTT
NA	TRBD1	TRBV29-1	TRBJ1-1	CSVDTGGQNTEAFF	TGCAGCGTTGACACAGGGGGGCAGAACACTGAAGCTTTCTTT